A selection of T cell receptor beta chains follows, all from one sample in a study of PD-L1 blockade in urothelial cancer. Here immunoSEQ multiplex PCR was the method, and the copy in TCRdb shows in-frame clones only, minus some. The sample lists tens of thousands of clones, about four fifths occurring once. Sequenced material: PBMCs, taken around atezolizumab (anti-PD-L1) treatment. The receptor set was obtained from an older woman with urothelial cancer. The CDR3 runs from the conserved cysteine through the conserved F or W.

TRBJ2-5,14,TRBV30,CAWSVLAGTETQYF
TRBJ1-2,17,TRBV30,CAWNRVRGATENYGYTF
TRBJ2-7,12,TRBV27,CATGPQGAVQYF
TRBJ2-7,15,TRBV29-1,CSVEGLNRGRNEQYF
TRBJ2-7,13,TRBV18,CASSPPEDHEQYF
TRBJ1-2,20,TRBV19,CASHPWASGTGVMVNYGYTF
TRBJ2-2,14,TRBV5-1,CASIGQGAPGELFF
TRBJ2-7,14,TRBV5-6,CASSLAPISYEQYF
TRBJ1-2,15,TRBV19,CASSIGTGGDYGYTF
TRBJ2-3,14,TRBV9,CASSLFGRTDTQYF
TRBJ2-2,18,TRBV28,CASKRASGRWFNTGELFF
TRBJ2-3,16,TRBV10-3,CAISEPGMPAEDTQYF
TRBJ2-3,16,TRBV27,CASSLSAGKPPDTQYF
TRBJ2-3,15,TRBV5-4,CASSLGLFETDTQYF
TRBJ1-2,16,TRBV7-2,CASSFGPGTGVDGYTF
TRBJ2-1,18,TRBV19,CASSIGTSRSLLSNEQFF
TRBJ2-1,13,TRBV6-6,CASSYARGTEQFF
TRBJ2-7,17,TRBV12-2,CASSLCGFLTKTYEQYF
TRBJ2-7,13,TRBV28,CASSLRQPYEQYF
TRBJ2-3,18,TRBV19,CASSEWPGLAGIVDTQYF
TRBJ2-3,16,TRBV6-1,CASSESLAGGADTQYF
TRBJ2-1,15,TRBV5-1,CASSLASGTYNEQFF
TRBJ2-7,13,TRBV28,CATKRASPYEQYF
TRBJ2-7,14,TRBV5-1,CASSLFGGSYEQYF
TRBJ2-1,17,TRBV13,CASSSILAGGRYNEQFF
TRBJ1-2,13,TRBV10-2,CASSEQQGVGYTF
TRBJ1-3,17,TRBV9,CASSAVSGQTSGNTIYF
TRBJ1-1,15,TRBV19,CASSIDLTLNTEAFF
TRBJ1-4,15,TRBV5-1,CASSARPATNEKLFF
TRBJ2-3,15,TRBV5-1,CASSTSSGGLDTQYF
TRBJ2-7,16,TRBV27,CASSPKTGALLYEQYF
TRBJ2-7,14,TRBV4-1,CASSRGTGDVEQYF